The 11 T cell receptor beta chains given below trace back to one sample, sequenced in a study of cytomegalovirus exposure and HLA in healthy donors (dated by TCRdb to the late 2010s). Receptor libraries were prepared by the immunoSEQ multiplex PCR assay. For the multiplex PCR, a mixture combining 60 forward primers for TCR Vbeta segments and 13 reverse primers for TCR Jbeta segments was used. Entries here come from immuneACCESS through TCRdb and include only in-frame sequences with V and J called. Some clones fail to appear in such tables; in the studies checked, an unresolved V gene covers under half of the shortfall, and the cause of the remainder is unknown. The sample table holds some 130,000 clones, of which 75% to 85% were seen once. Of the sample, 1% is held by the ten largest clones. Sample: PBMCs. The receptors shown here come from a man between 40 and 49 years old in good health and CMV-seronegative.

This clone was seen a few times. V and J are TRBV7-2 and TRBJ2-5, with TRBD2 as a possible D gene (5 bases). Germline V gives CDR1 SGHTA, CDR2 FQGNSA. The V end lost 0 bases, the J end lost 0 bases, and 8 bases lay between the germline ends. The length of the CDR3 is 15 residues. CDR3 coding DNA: TGTGCCAGCAGCTTAGCTTGGCGGGACCAAGAGACCCAGTACTTC. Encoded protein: CASSLAWRDQETQYF.

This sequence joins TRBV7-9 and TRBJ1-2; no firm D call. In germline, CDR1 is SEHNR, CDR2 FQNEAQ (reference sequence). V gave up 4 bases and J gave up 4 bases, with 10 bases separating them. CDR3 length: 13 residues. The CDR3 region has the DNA TGTGCCAGCAGCTCTCAAGCGGGCTATGGCTACACCTTC. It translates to CASSSQAGYGYTF.

CDR3 sequence: CASSPPGAYYEQYF. CDR3 nucleotides: TGTGCCAGCAGCCCCCCTGGGGCTTACTACGAGCAGTACTTC. The V and J genes are TRBV7-2 and TRBJ2-7; D is perhaps TRBD1 (5 bases). The germline V and J ends were trimmed by 5 bases and 3 bases, with 14 bases remaining between them. This CDR3 comprises 14 residues. The germline V gene encodes CDR1 SGHTA and CDR2 FQGNSA.

The CDR3 is CASSISVNEKLFF. In DNA form, the CDR3 reads TGTGCCAGCAGTATCTCGGTCAATGAAAAACTGTTTTTT. This rearrangement joins TRBV7-2 to TRBJ1-4; the D is unclear. CDR1 and CDR2 from the germline V gene are SGHTA and FQGNSA. The CDR3 runs 13 residues. The V end lost 6 bases, the J end lost 5 bases, and 10 bases lay between the germline ends.

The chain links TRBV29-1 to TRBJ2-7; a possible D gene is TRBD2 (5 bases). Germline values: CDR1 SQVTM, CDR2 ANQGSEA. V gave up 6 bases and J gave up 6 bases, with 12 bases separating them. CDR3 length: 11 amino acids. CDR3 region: CSVVGSREQYF. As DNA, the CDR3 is TGCAGCGTGGTAGGGAGCCGCGAGCAGTACTTC.

CDR3 amino acids: CASRGGMFSGNTIYF. The CDR3 nucleotides are TGTGCCAGCAGAGGAGGCATGTTCTCTGGAAACACCATATATTTT. The chain recombines TRBV2 with TRBJ1-3, with D hard to call. Germline CDR1 reads SNHLY; CDR2 reads FYNNEI. The CDR3 has 15 amino acids. Trimming removed 6 bases from V and 0 bases from J, with 12 bases in between.

The CDR3, as DNA: TGTGCCTGGAGTGTACCGGGACAGGGCAGTGAAAAACTGTTTTTT. Encoded protein: CAWSVPGQGSEKLFF. V gene TRBV30 combines with J gene TRBJ1-4, with TRBD1 matching 9 bases. J lost 7 bases, V lost 0 bases, and 6 bases had no gene match. The germline CDR1 and CDR2 sequences are GTSNPN and SVGIG (reference sequence). The CDR3 spans 15 residues.

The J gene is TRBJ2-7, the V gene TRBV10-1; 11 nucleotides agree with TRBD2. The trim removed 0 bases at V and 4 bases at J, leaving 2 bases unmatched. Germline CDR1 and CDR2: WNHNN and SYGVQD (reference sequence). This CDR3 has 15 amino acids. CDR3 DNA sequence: TGCGCCAGCAGTGAGTCGGGACTAGCGGTATACGAGCAGTACTTC. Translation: CASSESGLAVYEQYF.

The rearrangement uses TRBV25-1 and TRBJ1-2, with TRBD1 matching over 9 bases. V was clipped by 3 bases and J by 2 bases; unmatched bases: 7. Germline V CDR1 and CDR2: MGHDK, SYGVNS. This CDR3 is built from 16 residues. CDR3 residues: CASSEAGTGHNYGYTF. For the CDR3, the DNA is TGTGCCAGCAGTGAGGCCGGGACAGGGCACAACTATGGCTACACCTTC.

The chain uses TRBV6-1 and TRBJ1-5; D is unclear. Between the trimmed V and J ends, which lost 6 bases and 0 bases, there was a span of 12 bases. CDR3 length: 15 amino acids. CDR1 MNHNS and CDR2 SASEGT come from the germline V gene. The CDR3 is CASRETYYSNQPQHF. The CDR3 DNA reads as TGTGCCAGCAGGGAAACATATTATAGCAATCAGCCCCAGCATTTT.

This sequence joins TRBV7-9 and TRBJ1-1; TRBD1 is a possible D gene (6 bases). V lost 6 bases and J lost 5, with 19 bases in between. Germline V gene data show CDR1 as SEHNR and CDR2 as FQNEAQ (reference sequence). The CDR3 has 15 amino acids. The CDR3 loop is CASRLEVGGRTEAFF. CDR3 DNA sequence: TGTGCCAGCAGACTAGAGGTTGGGGGCAGGACTGAAGCTTTCTTT.